What follows are 14 T cell receptor beta chains derived from one specimen sequenced in a study of T cells in Graves' hyperthyroidism and ophthalmopathy. Regions amplified from RNA transcripts were the TCR beta CDR3 regions. The HTBI primer set was used in a first-round RT-PCR of the TCR CDR3. TCRdb re-derived calls from the multiplex PCR reads in MiXCR, one entry per CDR3 protein. The sample carries about 360,000 distinct CDR3 sequences, under 15% recorded once. The sequenced sample consisted of blood. These receptors came from a woman aged 18-29 years with Graves' hyperthyroidism.

This clonotype came up many times. J is TRBJ1-1 and V is TRBV27; TRBD1 matches at 8 bases. Germline-derived CDR1 and CDR2 are MNHEY and SMNVEV (reference sequence). Trimming cost V 5 bases and J 1 base; bases outside gene matches: 9. The CDR3 extends over 16 amino acids. In DNA, the CDR3 is TGTGCCAGCAGTCTCTACCGGACAGGGAGGAACACTGAAGCTTTCTTT. Protein product: CASSLYRTGRNTEAFF.

Concerning this clonotype itself: A much larger clone lies one base from this, so it may be a read error. This sequence joins TRBV12-3 or TRBV12-4 and TRBJ1-6, with D hard to call. The length of the CDR3 is 12 residues. CDR3 coding DNA: TGTGCCATCAGTACTTGGACGCAACCCCTCCACTTT. Translation gives CAISTWTQPLHF.

This clonotype appeared many times. This chain uses TRBV5-6 with TRBJ2-4; D is ambiguous. CDR1 is SGHDT, CDR2 YYEEEE, per germline. This CDR3 has 14 amino acids. The V and J ends lost 0 bases and 2 bases respectively, with 6 bases between them. The CDR3 bases are TGTGCCAGCAGCTTGGTGGTGACCAAAAACATTCAGTACTTC. Protein sequence: CASSLVVTKNIQYF.

The chain employs TRBV20-1 and TRBJ2-2; 8 bases are a match to TRBD2. In germline, CDR1 is DFQATT, CDR2 SNEGSKA (reference sequence). The CDR3 is 15 amino acids. Trimming removed 3 bases from V and 5 bases from J; junction bases left unmatched: 8. In DNA, the CDR3 is TGCAGTGCTAGGGTAGCGGGACCGGGAACCGGGGAGCTGTTTTTT. Encoded protein: CSARVAGPGTGELFF.

CDR3 in DNA: TGTGCCAGCAGCCCAGGAAGACAGGGGATCAATCAGCCCCAGCATTTT. Translating it yields CASSPGRQGINQPQHF. J is TRBJ1-5 and V is TRBV7-9, with 8 positions matching TRBD1. With 5 bases clipped from V and 3 bases from J, the junction kept 9 bases outside the gene matches. CDR1 is SEHNR and CDR2 is FQNEAQ in the germline V gene (reference sequence). The CDR3 contains 16 residues.

This clonotype turned up a few times. V gene TRBV25-1 combines with J gene TRBJ2-2, with 11 nucleotides matching TRBD1. Germline V lookup: CDR1 MGHDK, CDR2 SYGVNS. The CDR3 sequence is 17 residues long. V was clipped by 4 bases and J by 7 bases; unmatched bases: 11. The CDR3 DNA reads TGTGCCAGCAGTGCCCAAAGGGGACAGGGGGGAGTCGGGGAGCTGTTTTTT. Translating gives CASSAQRGQGGVGELFF.

This clonotype was seen many times. The V and J genes are TRBV2 and TRBJ2-1; unclear D gene. Germline CDR1 reads SNHLY; CDR2 reads FYNNEI. The CDR3 loop spans 12 amino acids. With 3 bases removed from V and 8 bases from J, the gap between germline ends came to 8 bases. CDR3 DNA: TGTGCCAGCAGTGATGAAGGGTATGAGCAGTTCTTC. It specifies CASSDEGYEQFF.

This clonotype was counted ten times or more. The chain's CDR3 is CASSLGVQETQYF. The DNA of the CDR3 is TGTGCCAGCAGCTTGGGAGTACAAGAGACCCAGTACTTC. The rearrangement joins TRBV7-2 to TRBJ2-5; D perhaps matches TRBD2 (5 bases). There are 13 residues in the CDR3. V lost 3 bases and J lost 2, with 7 bases in between. From germline, CDR1 is SGHTA and CDR2 FQGNSA. The full variable domain, completed using reference TRBV7-2 and TRBJ2-5, is GAGVSQSPSNKVTEKGKDVELRCDPISGHTALYWYRQSLGQGLEFLIYFQGNSAPDKSGLPSDRFSAERTGGSVSTLTIQRTQQEDSAVYLCASSLGVQETQYFGPGTRLLVL.

This clonotype was detected ten times or more. The rearrangement joins TRBV5-1 to TRBJ2-3; 11 positions match TRBD2. The CDR3 sequence is 16 residues long. The V segment lost 4 bases and the J segment 4 bases; nucleotides outside the gene matches: 8. The germline V gene encodes CDR1 SGHRS and CDR2 YFSETQ. The CDR3 DNA is TGCGCCAGCAGCATAACACTAGCGGGGGTGTCAGATACGCAGTATTTT. The encoded protein is CASSITLAGVSDTQYF.

Many counts were recorded for this clonotype. This chain uses TRBV20-1 with TRBJ1-1; tentatively, D is TRBD1 (6 bases). This CDR3 spans 14 amino acids. V was pared by 4 bases and J by 3 bases, with 15 bases between. Per germline, CDR1 DFQATT and CDR2 SNEGSKA (reference sequence). The CDR3 region is CSAKRTGPDTEAFF. In nucleotides, the CDR3 is TGCAGTGCTAAGCGAACAGGGCCGGACACTGAAGCTTTCTTT.

The chain recombines TRBV14 with TRBJ2-1; no definite D call. The CDR3 has 15 amino acids. Trimming cost V 4 bases and J 3 bases, with 13 bases left between them. Germline CDR1 SGHDN, CDR2 FVKESK. CDR3 in amino acids: CASSLGPVIYNEQFF. DNA for the CDR3: TGTGCCAGCAGCCTTGGTCCCGTGATCTACAATGAGCAGTTCTTC.

CDR3: CASSPDQYYNQPQHF. CDR3 sequence (DNA): TGTGCCAGCAGCCCCGATCAATACTACAATCAGCCCCAGCATTTT. The gene calls are TRBV7-9 and TRBJ1-5, with unresolved D. This CDR3 comprises 15 residues. The ends were cut back, 5 bases at V and 3 bases at J, with 14 bases in the middle. Looked up from germline, CDR1 is SEHNR and CDR2 is FQNEAQ (reference sequence). The whole variable domain, remainder taken from reference TRBV7-9 and TRBJ1-5, is DTGVSQNPRHKITKRGQNVTFRCDPISEHNRLYWYRQTLGQGPEFLTYFQNEAQLEKSRLLSDRFSAERPKGSFSTLEIQRTEQGDSAMYLCASSPDQYYNQPQHFGDGTRLSIL.

This clonotype was recorded many times. The rearrangement uses TRBV9 and TRBJ2-1; D unclear. The CDR3 has 12 amino acids. Per germline, CDR1 SGDLS and CDR2 YYNGEE. Deletions cut 1 base from V and 10 bases from J, with 9 bases between. The CDR3 spells CASSVLGNEQFF. CDR3 DNA: TGTGCCAGCAGCGTATTAGGCAACGAGCAGTTCTTC.

There are a few counts of this clonotype. V and J are TRBV30 and TRBJ1-2; the match to TRBD1 covers 7 bases. The CDR3 has 15 residues. CDR1 is GTSNPN and CDR2 is SVGIG in the germline V gene (reference sequence). In DNA form, the CDR3 reads TGTGCGACTCCCGGGACAGCCGATATTATCTATGGCTACACCTTC. Translation: CATPGTADIIYGYTF.